This TCR beta chain stems from a study of beta chain features in type 1 diabetes. Study observations and caveats: Type 1 diabetes patients had moderately but significantly shorter TCRB CDR3s in all four CD4+ subsets.

Of note for this clone: Its matching antigen is unknown.

J lost 0 bases, V lost 6 bases, and 7 bases had no gene match. The germline gives CDR1 SGHTA, CDR2 FQGNSA. The CDR3 runs 15 residues. TCRB transcripts that were expressed got sequenced, as all of the isolated RNA had been reverse transcribed. Profiled with immunoSEQ multiplex PCR; TCRdb holds only in-frame clones, not every one. The sample shows roughly 340,000 clones, approximately 13% of them seen only once. Sequenced input: naive CD4+ T cells from blood. The TCR was taken from a woman aged 18-29 years with type 1 diabetes. The chain has TRBV7-2 and TRBJ1-1; 7 nucleotides line up with TRBD1. CDR3 DNA sequence: TGTGCCAGCAGGCGATGGGACAGCATGAACACTGAAGCTTTCTTT. It encodes CASRRWDSMNTEAFF.